The 26 T cell receptor beta chains presented below share a single source sample, sequenced in a study of T cell repertoires in ileal Crohn's disease. The assay was immunoSEQ multiplex PCR, and TCRdb's table has in-frame clones only and misses some. Of roughly 28,000 clones listed, 80% to 90% are singletons. Sequenced sample: ileal tissue. These receptors were collected from an adult with Crohn's disease.

V usage is TRBV5-4 and J usage is TRBJ2-1; possible D gene TRBD2, 5 bases. CDR1 and CDR2 (germline): SGHNT, YYREEE (reference sequence). Trimming cost V 2 bases and J 3 bases, with 27 bases left between them. This CDR3 has 20 amino acids. CDR3 sequence: CASSFGPGSLKGLVYNEQFF. The CDR3 DNA is TGTGCCAGCAGCTTTGGTCCGGGATCCCTCAAGGGTTTAGTCTACAATGAGCAGTTCTTC.

This clone was found a few times. This chain's CDR3 is CASSQVGGRRTNEKLFF. DNA for the CDR3: TGCGCCAGCAGCCAAGTCGGGGGGCGCAGAACTAATGAAAAACTGTTTTTT. V usage is TRBV4-1 and J usage is TRBJ1-4, with D possibly being TRBD1 (6 bases). Trimming cost V 1 base and J 1 base, with 13 bases left between them. Germline lookup yields CDR1 MGHRA and CDR2 YSYEKL. The CDR3 runs 17 residues.

The CDR3 DNA follows: TGTGCCAGCAGCCCACTACCGGGACAGGGGGCTTATGAGCAGTTCTTC. Its protein is CASSPLPGQGAYEQFF. V is TRBV14 and J is TRBJ2-1; TRBD1 matches at 12 bases. Germline V gives CDR1 SGHDN, CDR2 FVKESK. V lost 4 bases, J lost 8 bases, and 9 bases stayed unmatched. The CDR3 totals 16 residues.

This rearrangement joins TRBV13 to TRBJ1-1; no definite D call. The germline V gene has CDR1 PRHDT and CDR2 FYEKMQ (reference sequence). The V gene lost 8 bases and the J gene lost 4 bases, with 11 bases spanning the gap. The CDR3 totals 12 residues. CDR3 sequence reads: CASRRVRTEAFF. The CDR3 DNA follows: TGTGCCAGCCGCCGAGTACGCACTGAAGCTTTCTTT. The full variable domain, rest sourced from reference TRBV13 and TRBJ1-1, is AAGVIQSPRHLIKEKRETATLKCYPIPRHDTVYWYQQGPGQDPQFLISFYEKMQSDKGSIPDRFSAQQFSDYHSELNMSSLELGDSALYFCASRRVRTEAFFGQGTRLTVV.

V and J are TRBV11-2 and TRBJ2-7; 9 bases map to TRBD2. Germline CDR1 and CDR2: SGHAT and FQNNGV. Trimming cost V 5 bases and J 7 bases; bases outside gene matches: 12. The CDR3 runs to 15 residues. CDR3 loop: CASSPLLAGRGEQYF. DNA of the CDR3: TGTGCCAGCAGCCCGCTTCTAGCGGGGCGAGGGGAGCAGTACTTC.

The chain carries TRBV18 and TRBJ1-3; TRBD1 aligns across 7 bases. Germline V lookup: CDR1 KGHSH, CDR2 LQKENI. Germline trimming cut 3 bases from V and 0 bases from J; bases unmatched to any gene: 11. This CDR3 region has 18 residues. The CDR3 reads CASSPHQGDGSSGNTIYF. The CDR3, as DNA: TGTGCCAGCTCACCCCATCAGGGGGACGGAAGCTCTGGAAACACCATATATTTT. The entire variable domain, with the rest obtained from reference TRBV18 and TRBJ1-3, is as follows: NAGVMQNPRHLVRRRGQEARLRCSPMKGHSHVYWYRQLPEEGLKFMVYLQKENIIDESGMPKERFSAEFPKEGPSILRIQQVVRGDSAAYFCASSPHQGDGSSGNTIYFGEGSWLTVV.

This clone was seen only a few times. This chain connects TRBV7-5 to TRBJ1-3. TRBV7-5 is a pseudogene locus. This CDR3 is built from 15 residues. CDR3 loop: CARSLTRYSGNTIYF. CDR3 DNA: TGTGCCAGAAGCTTAACGCGTTACTCTGGAAACACCATATATTTT.

Written as DNA, the CDR3 is TGTGCCAGCAGCTTCGGACAGGGGAACTATGGCTACACCTTC. Translated, it gives CASSFGQGNYGYTF. The chain combines TRBV5-6 with TRBJ1-2; 9 bases line up with TRBD1. V was clipped by 2 bases and J by 2 bases; unmatched bases: 1. Germline values: CDR1 SGHDT, CDR2 YYEEEE. This CDR3 is 14 amino acids long.

This chain links TRBV5-1 with TRBJ2-1; D perhaps matches TRBD2 (5 bases). Germline V lookup: CDR1 SGHRS, CDR2 YFSETQ. V was trimmed by 0 bases and J by 6 bases, leaving 13 bases between them. The CDR3 sequence is 15 residues long. CDR3 bases: TGCGCCAGCAGCTTGGTTGGGCTAGCCGGCAATGAGCAGTTCTTC. It codes for CASSLVGLAGNEQFF.

The chain joins TRBV4-3 to TRBJ2-2; D might be TRBD2 (6 bases). Trimming cost V 1 base and J 5 bases, with 14 bases left between them. Germline V lookup: CDR1 LGHNA, CDR2 YSLEER. CDR3 length equals 16 residues. The CDR3 loop reads CASSQVHRGNTGELFF. DNA of the CDR3: TGCGCCAGCAGCCAAGTTCACCGGGGGAATACCGGGGAGCTGTTTTTT.

This clone is judged medium-sized. The chain has TRBV2 and TRBJ1-6, with 9 bases lining up with TRBD1. J gave up 9 bases and V 6 bases, and 9 bases lay outside the gene matches. This CDR3 region has 15 residues. Germline V lookup: CDR1 SNHLY, CDR2 FYNNEI. CDR3 residues: CASRAGTGTGSPLHF. The CDR3 DNA reads TGTGCCAGCAGAGCCGGGACAGGGACCGGTTCACCCCTCCACTTT.

The genes are TRBV12-5 and TRBJ2-7; 9 bases fit TRBD1. V lost 6 bases, J lost 6 bases, and 6 bases stayed unmatched. The germline V gene has CDR1 LGHNT and CDR2 FRNRAP. This CDR3 has 13 residues. The chain's CDR3 is CASGGQGLGEQYF. CDR3 in DNA: TGTGCTAGTGGGGGACAGGGTTTGGGCGAGCAGTACTTC.

In the case of this clone: At one boundary the junction diverges from the germline segment, which might be a read error. The chain carries TRBV7-6 and TRBJ2-7; D gene ambiguous. Germline V lookup: CDR1 SGHVS, CDR2 FNYEAQ. There are 14 residues in the CDR3. CDR3 sequence (DNA): TGTGCCAGCAGCTTAGGGAGCGCCTCCCACGAGCAGTACTTC. It is translated as CASSLGSASHEQYF.

CDR3 residues: CASAEGANTGELFF. DNA for the CDR3: TGTGCCAGTGCCGAGGGAGCGAACACCGGGGAGCTGTTTTTT. The chain couples TRBV13 to TRBJ2-2; D may be TRBD2 (5 bases). Deletions cut 9 bases from V and 0 bases from J, with 11 bases between. Germline values: CDR1 PRHDT, CDR2 FYEKMQ (reference sequence). The length of the CDR3 is 14 residues.

The rearrangement links TRBV5-4 to TRBJ1-1; possibly TRBD1 for D (5 bases). V dropped 0 bases and J dropped 8 bases, with 14 bases sitting between them. The CDR3 consists of 14 residues. The V gene's germline CDR1 is SGHNT and CDR2 YYREEE (reference sequence). CDR3 DNA sequence: TGTGCCAGCAGCTTGGATGCGGGGGGACTGGAAGCTTTCTTT. It codes for CASSLDAGGLEAFF.

A single count supports this clone. The V gene is TRBV18, the J gene TRBJ1-1, with TRBD1 as a possible D gene (5 bases). This CDR3 comprises 14 residues. V was shortened by 5 bases and J by 3 bases, with 13 bases between the two germline ends. Germline V gene data show CDR1 as KGHSH and CDR2 as LQKENI. CDR3 region: CASSDPGLYTEAFF. DNA of the CDR3: TGTGCCAGCTCAGATCCAGGGTTGTACACTGAAGCTTTCTTT.

This chain links TRBV5-1 with TRBJ2-7, with D perhaps TRBD2 (6 bases). CDR3 size: 14 residues. The V end was cut by 4 bases, the J end by 3 bases, with 14 bases between. CDR1 is SGHRS and CDR2 is YFSETQ in the germline V gene. CDR3 loop: CASSPAGLLYEQYF. The DNA of the CDR3 is TGCGCCAGCAGCCCGGCGGGACTCCTCTACGAGCAGTACTTC.

V gene TRBV6-5 combines with J gene TRBJ1-5; D is possibly TRBD1 (6 bases). V shed 4 bases and J shed 3 bases, with 13 bases lying between them. Germline V lookup: CDR1 MNHEY, CDR2 SVGAGI. This CDR3 has 15 amino acids. In DNA form, the CDR3 reads TGTGCCAGCAGTTCACAGGGTGTGGACAATCAGCCCCAGCATTTT. This gives the protein CASSSQGVDNQPQHF.

The chain couples TRBV7-9 to TRBJ2-7, with D possibly matching TRBD2 (6 bases). Per the germline V gene, CDR1 is SEHNR and CDR2 is FQNEAQ (reference sequence). The CDR3 runs to 13 residues. The V and J ends lost 4 bases and 1 base respectively, with 8 bases between them. CDR3 in amino acids: CASSSGGSYEQYF. As DNA, the CDR3 is TGTGCCAGCAGCTCCGGGGGATCCTACGAGCAGTACTTC.

V usage is TRBV4-1 and J usage is TRBJ2-1; 9 bases align to TRBD1. The CDR3 is 17 residues long. Germline V CDR1 and CDR2: MGHRA, YSYEKL. V was clipped by 4 bases and J by 4 bases; unmatched bases: 11. The DNA of the CDR3 is TGCGCCAGCAGCCCGAAGGGAGAGGGGACAGGGTACAATGAGCAGTTCTTC. Its translation: CASSPKGEGTGYNEQFF.

The genes are TRBV7-9 and TRBJ2-2; no definite D call. Trimming left V 5 bases short and J 6 bases short, with 7 bases between. This CDR3 has 12 residues. In germline, CDR1 is SEHNR, CDR2 FQNEAQ (reference sequence). CDR3 region: CASSGLSGELFF. Written as DNA, the CDR3 is TGTGCCAGCAGCGGGCTATCCGGGGAGCTGTTTTTT. The complete variable domain, with remaining parts taken from reference TRBV7-9 and TRBJ2-2, reads DTGVSQNPRHKITKRGQNVTFRCDPISEHNRLYWYRQTLGQGPEFLTYFQNEAQLEKSRLLSDRFSAERPKGSFSTLEIQRTEQGDSAMYLCASSGLSGELFFGEGSRLTVL.

This clone came up once. This chain uses TRBV6-6 with TRBJ2-5, with D perhaps matching TRBD2 (5 bases). This CDR3 region has 14 residues. Trimming cost V 5 bases and J 5 bases, with 15 bases left between them. Germline assignment: CDR1 MNHNY and CDR2 SVGAGI (reference sequence). CDR3 in DNA: TGTGCCAGCAGTCTTCGAAGTAGCGTGGAGACCCAGTACTTC. It is translated as CASSLRSSVETQYF.

The table lists this clone with a count of one. The chain carries TRBV7-2 and TRBJ1-5, with TRBD1 as a possible D gene (6 bases). The CDR3 totals 15 residues. V was pared by 4 bases and J by 2 bases, with 12 bases between. Looked up from germline, CDR1 is SGHTA and CDR2 is FQGNSA. CDR3: CASSWSGVGNQPQHF. The DNA of the CDR3 is TGTGCCAGCAGCTGGTCAGGGGTGGGCAATCAGCCCCAGCATTTT.

The chain is built from TRBV11-2 and TRBJ2-7, with D possibly being TRBD1 (6 bases). This CDR3 is built from 13 residues. The germline V gene encodes CDR1 SGHAT and CDR2 FQNNGV. Trimming pared 5 bases from V and 3 bases from J, leaving 11 bases between. The CDR3 DNA is TGTGCCAGCAGCGTAACAGGGATCTACGAGCAGTACTTC. Translating gives CASSVTGIYEQYF. The complete variable domain, with remaining parts taken from reference TRBV11-2 and TRBJ2-7, reads EAGVAQSPRYKIIEKRQSVAFWCNPISGHATLYWYQQILGQGPKLLIQFQNNGVVDDSQLPKDRFSAERLKGVDSTLKIQPAKLEDSAVYLCASSVTGIYEQYFGPGTRLTVT.

The rearrangement joins TRBV7-2 to TRBJ2-4; TRBD2 aligns across 7 bases. With 1 base clipped from V and 11 bases from J, the junction kept 2 bases outside the gene matches. The germline CDR1 and CDR2 sequences are SGHTA and FQGNSA. This CDR3 is built from 12 residues. The CDR3, as DNA: TGTGCCAGCAGCTTAGGACGGGAGGTTCAGTACTTC. Protein sequence: CASSLGREVQYF.

J is TRBJ2-6 and V is TRBV2; D is unresolved. V was cut by 4 bases and J by 0 bases, with 7 bases left in between. The CDR3 has 15 amino acids. Per the germline V gene, CDR1 is SNHLY and CDR2 is FYNNEI. In DNA, the CDR3 is TGTGCCAGCAGTGTCAGTACCTCTGGGGCCAACGTCCTGACTTTC. Amino acid sequence: CASSVSTSGANVLTF.